This entry lists 4 T cell receptor delta chains sequenced from one sample in a study of gamma-delta T cells after stem cell transplantation. TCRdb reanalyzed the RT-PCR reads using CATT. The sample has more than 1,500 delta-chain clones, approximately 4% seen once. The sample was gamma-delta T cells. The receptors were sampled from a human donor. It is not recorded whose cells these are; they may come from a transplant donor.

In regard to this clone: This may be a read error: a much more frequent sequence differs by one nucleotide. CDR3 bases: TGTGCCTGTGGCACCGTACTGGGGGATACCGACTCCTGGGACACCCGACAGATGTTTTTC. It specifies CACGTVLGDTDSWDTRQMFF. The gene calls are TRDV2 and TRDJ3; 12 positions match TRDD3. The CDR3 is 20 amino acids. The germline V gene has CDR1 GEAIGNYY and CDR2 EKD.

This clone was observed a handful of times. A far larger clone is a single base away, which makes a read error likely. The chain couples TRDV2 to TRDJ3; TRDD3 aligns across 12 bases. The CDR3 spans 23 residues. Germline-derived CDR1 and CDR2 are GEAIGNYY and EKD. CDR3 sequence (DNA): TGTGCCCGTGACATCGTGTTGACTGGGGGATACCCTGTGGGCTCCTGGGACACCCGACAGATGTTTTTC. Translation: CARDIVLTGGYPVGSWDTRQMFF.

For this clone: A much larger clone lies one base from this, so it may be a read error. The sample contains more than one DNA sequence encoding this CDR3. The J gene is TRDJ1, the V gene TRDV2; D is possibly TRDD3 (5 bases). Germline CDR1 GEAIGNYY, CDR2 EKD. The CDR3 has 17 residues. The CDR3 protein is CACDSVSGPPIGDKLIF. CDR3 nucleotides: TGCGCCTGTGACTCGGTATCTGGGCCCCCTATCGGGGATAAACTCATCTTT.

As for this clone: A read error is likely here: a far larger clone is one base away. The genes are TRDV2 and TRDJ1, with 9 nucleotides matching TRDD3. CDR1 is GEAIGNYY and CDR2 is EKD in the germline V gene. The CDR3 runs to 21 residues. J gave up 1 base and V 3 bases, and 23 bases lay outside the gene matches. For the CDR3, the DNA is TGTGCCTGTGACGCCGTAATGGGGATACGCCGGAACCACCCACTCACCGATAAACTCATCTTT. It codes for CACDAVMGIRRNHPLTDKLIF.